The rows below give T cell receptor beta chains drawn from one sample of a study of technical replicates of blood from four donors. Only in-frame clones appear in the TCRdb table, and some are missing; sequencing was by immunoSEQ multiplex PCR. The sample contains 60,000 to 70,000 clones, 75% to 90% of which appear only once. The sample taken for sequencing was PBMCs. All receptors derive from a human donor in good health. Some clones in this sample may be carry-over from other donors' samples. The CDR3 runs from the conserved cysteine through the conserved F or W. A D gene is named only where the DNA matches it firmly. Where a row states a size, it is once, few, many or the class of an expanded clone; other rows omit it.

d_gene	j_gene	abundance	v_gene	CDR3nt	CDR3aa
.	TRBJ1-1	once	TRBV19	TGTGCCAGTAGTCTAACAGGGTTGGGGAACACTGAAGCTTTCTTT	CASSLTGLGNTEAFF
TRBD2	TRBJ2-7	once	TRBV7-2	TGTGCCAGCAGCTTGACTAGCGGGGAAGCCTACGAGCAGTACTTC	CASSLTSGEAYEQYF
.	TRBJ1-6	once	TRBV27	TGTGCCAGCAAGGCGCAACAGCAGATCAATAATTCACCCCTCCACTTT	CASKAQQQINNSPLHF
TRBD2	TRBJ2-5	.	TRBV10-3	TGTGCCATCAGTGAGTCGCGGCTAGCGGGGAGTACTCAAGAGACCCAGTACTTC	CAISESRLAGSTQETQYF
TRBD1	TRBJ1-4	.	TRBV5-4	TGTGCCAGCAGCCCGGGACAGAATAATGAAAAACTGTTTTTT	CASSPGQNNEKLFF
.	TRBJ1-1	.	TRBV7-9	TGTGCCAGCAGCTTTCAGGGGCAAACTGAAGCTTTCTTT	CASSFQGQTEAFF
.	TRBJ1-1	few	TRBV2	TGTGCCAGCCGCAGATTACAAATGAACACTGAAGCTTTCTTT	CASRRLQMNTEAFF
TRBD2	TRBJ2-3	.	TRBV9	TGTGCCAGCAGCTCGGGGCGGGGGGGCGCAGATACGCAGTATTTT	CASSSGRGGADTQYF
TRBD2	TRBJ2-1	.	TRBV4-1	TGCGCCAGCAGCCAAGGACTAGCGGGGGTAAGCTCCTACAATGAGCAGTTCTTC	CASSQGLAGVSSYNEQFF
TRBD1	TRBJ2-1	.	TRBV7-8	TGTGCCAGCAGCACCGGGACAGGGGCATACAATGAGCAGTTCTTC	CASSTGTGAYNEQFF
.	TRBJ2-3	few	TRBV12-5	TGTGCTAGCGGAAGCGGAACAGATACGCAGTATTTT	CASGSGTDTQYF
TRBD2	TRBJ2-7	.	TRBV2	TGTGCCAGCAGTGAAAGGGGAGGGATAGCTTACGAGCAGTACTTC	CASSERGGIAYEQYF
.	TRBJ1-5	.	TRBV19	TGTGCCAGTAGTAAAGGACAAACACATAGCAATCAGCCCCAGCATTTT	CASSKGQTHSNQPQHF
.	TRBJ2-7	few	TRBV7-9	TGTGCCAGCAGCTGGGGGGGCCCAGCGGAGTACTTC	CASSWGGPAEYF
TRBD1	TRBJ1-2	.	TRBV4-2	TGTGCCAGCAGCCAAGGGGACAGGGAGGGCTATGGCTACACCTTC	CASSQGDREGYGYTF
TRBD2	TRBJ2-3	.	TRBV4-1	TGCGCCAGCAGCCAAGTAATAATAGCGGGGAGGGATACGCAGTATTTT	CASSQVIIAGRDTQYF
.	TRBJ1-4	.	TRBV9	TGTGCCAGCAGCCGCTCGGGTAGTGGTAATGAAAAACTGTTTTTT	CASSRSGSGNEKLFF
TRBD2	TRBJ2-3	.	TRBV4-1	TGCGCCAGCAGCCGGGGGGCTAGCGGGGGTTCCTCCACAGATACGCAGTATTTT	CASSRGASGGSSTDTQYF
TRBD1	TRBJ2-7	.	TRBV7-8	TGTGCCAGCAGCTTACCCGGGACAGGGCCATACGAGCAGTACTTC	CASSLPGTGPYEQYF
.	TRBJ2-4	few	TRBV2	TGTGCCAGCAGCGGGGACCAGGGGGGAGCCAAAAACATTCAGTACTTC	CASSGDQGGAKNIQYF
.	TRBJ2-6	.	TRBV5-4	TGTGCCAGCAGCTTGGTAGGGGCCGGGGCCAACGTCCTGACTTTC	CASSLVGAGANVLTF
TRBD2	TRBJ2-7	once	TRBV30	TGTGCCTGGAGTGTTATACTAGCGGGGACCTACGAGCAGTACTTC	CAWSVILAGTYEQYF
.	TRBJ1-6	.	TRBV5-6	TGTGCCAGCAGCTTGGACATCAGGGGTAATTCACCCCTCCACTTT	CASSLDIRGNSPLHF
.	TRBJ2-3	once	TRBV7-9	TGTGCCAGCAGCTTAGAAAATAGTGGAGATACGCAGTATTTT	CASSLENSGDTQYF
TRBD1	TRBJ2-7	once	TRBV5-1	TGCGCCAGCAGCCCCGGACAGGCCGCTTACGAGCAGTACTTC	CASSPGQAAYEQYF
.	TRBJ2-5	.	TRBV7-3	TGTGCCAGCAGCCTAGACAGGGAGACCCAGTACTTC	CASSLDRETQYF
.	TRBJ2-1	.	TRBV2	TGTGCCAGCAGTGGTCAGACCTACAATGAGCAGTTCTTC	CASSGQTYNEQFF
TRBD1	TRBJ2-1	.	TRBV9	TGTGCCAGCAGCGCCTACCTGACAGGGGGCTCCTACAATGAGCAGTTCTTC	CASSAYLTGGSYNEQFF
.	TRBJ2-7	.	TRBV21-1	TGTGCCAGCAGCAAGGGGCAGGGTTGCTCCTACGAGCAGTACTTC	CASSKGQGCSYEQYF
TRBD2	TRBJ2-3	.	TRBV6-4	TGTGCCAGCAGTAACACAGCGGGGGGCCCCACAGATACGCAGTATTTT	CASSNTAGGPTDTQYF
TRBD1	TRBJ2-7	.	TRBV5-4	TGTGCCAGCTCAATGACAGGGCTATCCTACGAGCAGTACTTC	CASSMTGLSYEQYF
TRBD2	TRBJ2-1	.	TRBV12-5	TGTGCTAGTGTTCTACGGGGCGGGAGTTTGGGCAATGAGCAGTTCTTC	CASVLRGGSLGNEQFF
.	TRBJ2-7	.	TRBV4-1	TGCGCCAGCAGCCAAGTGGGACAAGGCCTCTACGAGCAGTACTTC	CASSQVGQGLYEQYF
TRBD1	TRBJ1-1	few	TRBV30	TGTGCCTGGAGTGTTGGACAGGTGGTGACTGAAGCTTTCTTT	CAWSVGQVVTEAFF
TRBD1	TRBJ1-5	.	TRBV6-5	TGTGCCAGCAGTTTTCAGGGGGTGGCTCAGCCCCAGCATTTT	CASSFQGVAQPQHF
.	TRBJ2-7	.	TRBV5-1	TGCGCCAGCAGCTTGGTGGGGAGCCAGCGGGAGCAGTACTTC	CASSLVGSQREQYF
.	TRBJ1-2	.	TRBV5-5	TGTGCCAGCAGCTTGGCCATCGGGGTCTATGGCTACACCTTC	CASSLAIGVYGYTF
TRBD2	TRBJ2-2	.	TRBV9	TGTGCCAGCAGCGTAACTACCGGGACTAGCGGGGGGGCCGGGGAGCTGTTTTTT	CASSVTTGTSGGAGELFF
.	TRBJ1-4	.	TRBV15	TGTGCCACCAGCAGAGATACGGCAACTAATGAAAAACTGTTTTTT	CATSRDTATNEKLFF
.	TRBJ2-1	.	TRBV5-4	TGTGCCAGCAGCTCGTCCTTCAACAGGGGGGGAAAAGATGAGCAGTTCTTC	CASSSSFNRGGKDEQFF
TRBD1	TRBJ2-7	few	TRBV6-1	TGTGCCAGCAGAAGGACAGGGACCTACGAGCAGTACTTC	CASRRTGTYEQYF
.	TRBJ1-1	.	TRBV27	TGTGCCAGCAGTTTTGGGGTTGCGGGTGAAGCTTTCTTT	CASSFGVAGEAFF
.	TRBJ1-6	.	TRBV27	TGTGCCAGCAGCAATAACGACAGGATAAATTCACCCCTCCACTTT	CASSNNDRINSPLHF
.	TRBJ2-6	.	TRBV6-6	TGTGCCAGCACGCGGATCTCGGCCAACGTCCTGACTTTC	CASTRISANVLTF
.	TRBJ2-2	.	TRBV6-5	TGTGCCAGCAGATCCCAGGACACCGGGGAGCTGTTTTTT	CASRSQDTGELFF
.	TRBJ1-2	.	TRBV7-6	TGTGCCAGCAGCCTCGGCGGTAACTATGGCTACACCTTC	CASSLGGNYGYTF
.	TRBJ2-3	.	TRBV11-2	TGTGCCAGCAGGGGCGGGAATACAGATACGCAGTATTTT	CASRGGNTDTQYF
.	TRBJ2-5	.	TRBV5-1	TGCGCCAGCAGCTTGTTTCTGGGGGGAGAGACCCAGTACTTC	CASSLFLGGETQYF
TRBD1	TRBJ1-6	.	TRBV4-2	TGTGCCAGCAGCACCCGGGACAGGCTTAATTCACCCCTCCACTTT	CASSTRDRLNSPLHF
TRBD1	TRBJ2-3	once	TRBV18	TGTGCCAGCACAGGGACAGGCACAGATACGCAGTATTTT	CASTGTGTDTQYF
TRBD1	TRBJ2-7	.	TRBV11-2	TGTGCCAGCAGTCCGGGACAGGGCTATTACGAGCAGTACTTC	CASSPGQGYYEQYF
.	TRBJ2-7	.	TRBV4-3	TGCGCCAGCAGCCAAGATAGGCAGGCCTCCTACGAGCAGTACTTC	CASSQDRQASYEQYF
.	TRBJ1-3	.	TRBV5-4	TGTGCCAGCAGCTGGGGACTGGAATCCAGCGAGGACACCATATATTTT	CASSWGLESSEDTIYF
TRBD2	TRBJ2-2	.	TRBV9	TGTGCCAGCAGCGTAGTGGCTAGCGGGACCGGGGAGCTGTTTTTT	CASSVVASGTGELFF